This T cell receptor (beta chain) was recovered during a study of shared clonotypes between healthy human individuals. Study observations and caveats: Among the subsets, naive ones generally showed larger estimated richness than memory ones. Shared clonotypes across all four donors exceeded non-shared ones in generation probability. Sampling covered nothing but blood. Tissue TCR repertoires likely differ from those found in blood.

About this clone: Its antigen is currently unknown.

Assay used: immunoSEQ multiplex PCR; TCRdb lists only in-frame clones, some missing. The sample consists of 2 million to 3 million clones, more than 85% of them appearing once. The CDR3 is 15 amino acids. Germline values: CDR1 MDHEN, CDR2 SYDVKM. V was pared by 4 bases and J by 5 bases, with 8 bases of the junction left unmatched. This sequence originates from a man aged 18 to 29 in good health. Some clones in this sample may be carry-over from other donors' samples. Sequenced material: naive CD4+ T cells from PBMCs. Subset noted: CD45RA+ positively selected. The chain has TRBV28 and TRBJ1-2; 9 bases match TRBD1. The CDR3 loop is CASSSQQGAGYGYTF. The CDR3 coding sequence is TGTGCCAGCAGTTCCCAACAGGGGGCTGGGTATGGCTACACCTTC.